The sequence of this T cell receptor (beta chain) was determined in a study of early T cells in non-severe SARS-CoV-2 infection. Study in general: From unsorted whole blood, bulk RNA was sequenced, and the chains remained unpaired.

The germline V gene has CDR1 LGHNA and CDR2 YSLEER. Trimming took off 0 bases at V and 8 bases at J, with 16 bases between the two ends. The length of the CDR3 is 15 residues. The table lists this clonotype with many counts. MiXCR, run by TCRdb on the 5' RACE reads, gives a single entry per CDR3 protein. The table lists some 33,000 distinct CDR3 sequences, under 6% of them singletons, with over 10% in the top ten. Specimen: whole blood. This chain connects TRBV4-3 to TRBJ2-5; D is perhaps TRBD1 or TRBD2 (5 bases each). The sequence was obtained from an adult who was a healthcare worker with PCR-confirmed SARS-CoV-2 infection or an uninfected control (not recorded which). CDR3 DNA sequence: TGCGCCAGCAGCCAAGATCGGGGCGGGTCCGGAACCCAGTACTTC. Translation: CASSQDRGGSGTQYF.